This is a list of T cell receptor beta chains from one sample in a study of cytomegalovirus exposure and HLA in healthy donors. The repertoire was sequenced with immunoSEQ multiplex PCR; TCRdb's copy has only in-frame clones and lacks some. The table lists about 82,000 clones, approximately 79% of them singletons, with around 15% in the top ten. The sample comprised PBMCs. These receptors were taken from a human donor in good health. Both conserved end residues are part of each CDR3. D genes are given only for firm matches.

J gene	V gene	D gene	CDR3 protein	CDR3 DNA
TRBJ1-2	TRBV4-3	NA	CASSHTGSGYGYPF	TGCGCCAGCAGCCACACCGGCTCCGGGTATGGCTACCCCTTC
TRBJ2-3	TRBV10-3	TRBD2	CAISSSGGARGDTQYF	TGTGCCATCAGTTCTAGCGGGGGGGCCCGGGGAGATACGCAGTATTTT
TRBJ2-1	TRBV25-1	NA	CASSSNNEQFF	TGTGCCAGCAGTTCCAACAATGAGCAGTTCTTC
TRBJ2-3	TRBV29-1	TRBD2	CSVALIRAGATDTQYF	TGCAGCGTGGCACTAATTCGAGCGGGGGCAACAGATACGCAGTATTTT
TRBJ1-5	TRBV19	NA	CASSSRGSNQPQHF	TGTGCCAGTAGTTCTAGGGGTAGCAATCAGCCCCAGCATTTT
TRBJ2-1	TRBV7-2	NA	CASSPGTQGFRRQFF	TGTGCCAGCAGCCCCGGGACCCAGGGGTTTCGCCGGCAGTTCTTC
TRBJ2-3	TRBV4-3	NA	CASSQENLGGGTDTQYF	TGCGCCAGCAGCCAAGAGAATCTAGGGGGAGGCACAGATACGCAGTATTTT
TRBJ2-1	TRBV12-5	TRBD2	CASGSVSGGGTEQFF	TGTGCTAGTGGATCCGTTAGCGGGGGTGGAACTGAGCAGTTCTTC
TRBJ1-4	TRBV19	NA	CASIGRADEKLFF	TGTGCCAGTATTGGCAGGGCGGATGAAAAACTGTTTTTT
TRBJ2-7	TRBV6-6	NA	CASRPRTDVIEQYF	TGTGCCAGCAGACCCCGGACAGACGTGATCGAGCAGTACTTC
TRBJ1-6	TRBV7-9	NA	CASSPGYGNSPLHF	TGTGCCAGCAGCCCAGGGTATGGGAATTCACCCCTCCACTTT
TRBJ1-5	TRBV7-2	NA	CASSLTGLQRTQHF	TGTGCCAGCAGCTTAACGGGACTCCAAAGGACCCAGCATTTT
TRBJ2-1	TRBV6-6	NA	CASGGLYNEQFF	TGTGCCAGCGGTGGACTATACAATGAGCAGTTCTTC
TRBJ2-7	TRBV6-5	NA	CASSGGFLGEQYF	TGTGCCAGCAGTGGGGGGTTCTTGGGCGAGCAGTACTTC
TRBJ1-2	TRBV11-2	NA	CASSSKSDRPPNRLYGYTF	TGTGCCAGCAGCTCCAAATCTGACAGGCCCCCTAACCGACTCTATGGCTACACCTTC
TRBJ1-5	TRBV15	NA	CATSRGAPNQPQHF	TGTGCCACCAGCAGAGGGGCACCTAATCAGCCCCAGCATTTT
TRBJ2-7	TRBV13	NA	CASSFRTEQYF	TGTGCCAGCAGCTTTAGAACCGAGCAGTACTTC
TRBJ1-1	TRBV5-4	NA	CASSLDGRNTEAFF	TGTGCCAGCAGCTTGGATGGCAGGAACACTGAAGCTTTCTTT
TRBJ1-1	TRBV7-2	TRBD1	CASSLEWQGASAFF	TGTGCCAGCAGCTTAGAATGGCAGGGGGCTTCGGCTTTCTTT